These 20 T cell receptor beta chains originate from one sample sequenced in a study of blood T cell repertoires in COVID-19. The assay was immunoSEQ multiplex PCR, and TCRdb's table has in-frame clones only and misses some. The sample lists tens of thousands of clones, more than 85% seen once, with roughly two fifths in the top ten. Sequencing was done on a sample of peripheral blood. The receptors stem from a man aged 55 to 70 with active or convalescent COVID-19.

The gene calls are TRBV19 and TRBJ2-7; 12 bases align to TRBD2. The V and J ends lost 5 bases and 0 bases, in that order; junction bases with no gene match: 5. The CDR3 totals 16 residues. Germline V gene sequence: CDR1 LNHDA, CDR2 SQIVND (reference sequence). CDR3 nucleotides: TGTGCCAGTAGTCCCCAACTAGCGGGGGGCTCCTACGAGCAGTACTTC. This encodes CASSPQLAGGSYEQYF.

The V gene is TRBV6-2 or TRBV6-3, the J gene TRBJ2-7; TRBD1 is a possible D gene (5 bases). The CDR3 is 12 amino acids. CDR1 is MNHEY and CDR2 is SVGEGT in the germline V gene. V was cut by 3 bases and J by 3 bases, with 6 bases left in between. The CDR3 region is CASSYQGYEQYF. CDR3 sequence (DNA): TGTGCCAGCAGTTATCAGGGCTACGAGCAGTACTTC.

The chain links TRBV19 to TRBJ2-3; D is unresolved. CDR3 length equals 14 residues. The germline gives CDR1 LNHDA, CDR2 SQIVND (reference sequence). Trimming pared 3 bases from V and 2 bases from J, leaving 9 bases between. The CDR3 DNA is TGTGCCAGTAGTATTGGCCACTACACAGATACGCAGTATTTT. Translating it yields CASSIGHYTDTQYF.

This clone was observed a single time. CDR3 sequence reads: CASSPRVSSGSSYNEQFF. CDR3 in DNA: TGTGCCAGCAGCCCCCGTGTTTCTAGCGGAAGCTCCTACAATGAGCAGTTCTTC. The V call is TRBV7-3, the J call TRBJ2-1; the match to TRBD2 covers 7 bases. The V gene end was trimmed by 5 bases and the J gene end by 0 bases; junction bases not matched to a gene: 13. The CDR3 is made up of 18 amino acids. CDR1 and CDR2 (germline): SGHTA, FQGTGA.

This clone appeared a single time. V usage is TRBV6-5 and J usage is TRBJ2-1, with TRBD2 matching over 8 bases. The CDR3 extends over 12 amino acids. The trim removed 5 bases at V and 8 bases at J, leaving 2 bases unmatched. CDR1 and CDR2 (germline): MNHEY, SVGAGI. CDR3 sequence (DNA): TGTGCCAGCAGTCGGGGGGGCGATGAGCAGTTCTTC. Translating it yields CASSRGGDEQFF.

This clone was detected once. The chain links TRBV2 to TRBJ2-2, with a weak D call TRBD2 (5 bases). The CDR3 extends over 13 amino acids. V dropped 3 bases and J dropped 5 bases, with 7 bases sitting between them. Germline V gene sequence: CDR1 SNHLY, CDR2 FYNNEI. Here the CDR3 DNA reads TGTGCCAGCAGTGAGCGGAGGACCGGGGAGCTGTTTTTT. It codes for CASSERRTGELFF.

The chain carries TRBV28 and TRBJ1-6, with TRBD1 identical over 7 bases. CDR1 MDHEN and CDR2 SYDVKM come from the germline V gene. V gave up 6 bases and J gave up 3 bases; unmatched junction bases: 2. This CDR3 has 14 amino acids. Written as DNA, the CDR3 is TGTGCCAGCAGCCGGGACAGCTATAATTCACCCCTCCACTTT. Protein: CASSRDSYNSPLHF.

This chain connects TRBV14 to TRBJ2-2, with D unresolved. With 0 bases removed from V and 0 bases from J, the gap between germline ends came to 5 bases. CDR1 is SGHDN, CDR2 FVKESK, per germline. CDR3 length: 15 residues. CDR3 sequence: CASSQDIANTGELFF. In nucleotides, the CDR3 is TGTGCCAGCAGCCAAGATATAGCGAACACCGGGGAGCTGTTTTTT. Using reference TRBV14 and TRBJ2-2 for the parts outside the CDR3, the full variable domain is EAGVTQFPSHSVIEKGQTVTLRCDPISGHDNLYWYRRVMGKEIKFLLHFVKESKQDESGMPNNRFLAERTGGTYSTLKVQPAELEDSGVYFCASSQDIANTGELFFGEGSRLTVL.

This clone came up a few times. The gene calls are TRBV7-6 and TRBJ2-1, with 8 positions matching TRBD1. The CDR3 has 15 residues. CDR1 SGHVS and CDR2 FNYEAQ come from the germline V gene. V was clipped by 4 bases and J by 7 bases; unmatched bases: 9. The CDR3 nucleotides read TGTGCCAGCAGCTACGGACAGGGAATTATTAATGAGCAGTTCTTC. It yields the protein CASSYGQGIINEQFF.

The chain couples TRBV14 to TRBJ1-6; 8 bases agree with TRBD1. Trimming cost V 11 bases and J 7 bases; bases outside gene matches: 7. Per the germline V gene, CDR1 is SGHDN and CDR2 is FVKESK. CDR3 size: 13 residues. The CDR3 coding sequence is TGTGCCGTTCAGGGGGCAGCGAATTCACCCCTCCACTTT. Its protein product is CAVQGAANSPLHF. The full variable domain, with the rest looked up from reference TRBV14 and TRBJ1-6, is EAGVTQFPSHSVIEKGQTVTLRCDPISGHDNLYWYRRVMGKEIKFLLHFVKESKQDESGMPNNRFLAERTGGTYSTLKVQPAELEDSGVYFCAVQGAANSPLHFGNGTRLTVT.

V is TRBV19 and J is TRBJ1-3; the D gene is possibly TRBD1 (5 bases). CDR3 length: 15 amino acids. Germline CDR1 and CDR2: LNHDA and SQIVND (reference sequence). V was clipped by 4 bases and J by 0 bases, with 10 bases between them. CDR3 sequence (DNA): TGTGCCAGTAGTAGGACAATTTACTCTGGAAACACCATATATTTT. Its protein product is CASSRTIYSGNTIYF.

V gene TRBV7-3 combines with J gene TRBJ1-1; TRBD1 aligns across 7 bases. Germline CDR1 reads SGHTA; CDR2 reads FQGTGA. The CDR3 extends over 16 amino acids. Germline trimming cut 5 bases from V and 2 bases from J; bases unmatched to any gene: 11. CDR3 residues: CASSLIRRTGNTEAFF. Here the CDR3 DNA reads TGTGCCAGCAGCCTAATCCGTAGGACAGGAAACACTGAAGCTTTCTTT.

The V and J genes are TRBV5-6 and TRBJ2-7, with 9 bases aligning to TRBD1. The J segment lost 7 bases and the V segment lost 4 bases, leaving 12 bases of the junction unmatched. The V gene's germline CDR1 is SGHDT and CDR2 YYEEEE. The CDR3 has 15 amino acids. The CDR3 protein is CASSITGTGTGEQYF. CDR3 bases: TGTGCCAGCAGCATAACCGGGACAGGGACAGGGGAGCAGTACTTC.

For the CDR3, the DNA is TGTGCCAGCAGCTTAACAGGGTTAAGCAATCAGCCCCAGCATTTT. Translated, it gives CASSLTGLSNQPQHF. The gene calls are TRBV5-5 and TRBJ1-5; D may be TRBD1 (6 bases). The germline CDR1 and CDR2 sequences are SGHKS and YYEKEE (reference sequence). V was clipped by 2 bases and J by 1 base, with 10 bases between them. This CDR3 has 15 residues.

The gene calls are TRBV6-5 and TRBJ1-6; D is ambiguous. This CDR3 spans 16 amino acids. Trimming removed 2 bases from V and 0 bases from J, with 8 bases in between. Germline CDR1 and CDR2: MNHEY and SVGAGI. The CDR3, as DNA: TGTGCCAGCAGTTACGACCGGAGCTCCTATAATTCACCCCTCCACTTT. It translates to CASSYDRSSYNSPLHF.

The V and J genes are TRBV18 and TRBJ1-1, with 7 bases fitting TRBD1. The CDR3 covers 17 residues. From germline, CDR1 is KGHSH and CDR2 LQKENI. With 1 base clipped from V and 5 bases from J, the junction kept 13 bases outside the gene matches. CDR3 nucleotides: TGTGCCAGCTCACCACGTACCGGGACAGCAACCGGGACTGAAGCTTTCTTT. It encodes CASSPRTGTATGTEAFF.

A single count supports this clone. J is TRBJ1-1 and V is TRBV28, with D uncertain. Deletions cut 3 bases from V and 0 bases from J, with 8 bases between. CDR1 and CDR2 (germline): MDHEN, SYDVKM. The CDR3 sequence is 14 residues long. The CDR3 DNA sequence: TGTGCCAGCAGTTTTGGAGGACTGAACACTGAAGCTTTCTTT. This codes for CASSFGGLNTEAFF.

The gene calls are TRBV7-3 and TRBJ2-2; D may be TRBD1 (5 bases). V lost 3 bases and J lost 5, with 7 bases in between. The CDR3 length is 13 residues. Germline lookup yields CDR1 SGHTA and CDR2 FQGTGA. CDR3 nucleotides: TGTGCCAGCAGCTTTCAGGGAACCGGGGAGCTGTTTTTT. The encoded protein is CASSFQGTGELFF.

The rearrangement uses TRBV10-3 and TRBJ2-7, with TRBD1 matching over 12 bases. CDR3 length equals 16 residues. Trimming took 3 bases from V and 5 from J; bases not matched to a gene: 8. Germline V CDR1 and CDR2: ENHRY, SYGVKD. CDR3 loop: CAISEFQGTGGNEQYF. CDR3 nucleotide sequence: TGTGCCATCAGTGAATTTCAGGGGACAGGGGGCAACGAGCAGTACTTC.

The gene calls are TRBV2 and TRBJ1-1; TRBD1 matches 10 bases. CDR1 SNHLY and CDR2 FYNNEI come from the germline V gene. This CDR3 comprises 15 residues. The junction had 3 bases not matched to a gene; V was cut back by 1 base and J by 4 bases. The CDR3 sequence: CASSEDGTGVTEAFF. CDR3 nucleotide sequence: TGTGCCAGCAGTGAAGACGGGACAGGGGTCACTGAAGCTTTCTTT.